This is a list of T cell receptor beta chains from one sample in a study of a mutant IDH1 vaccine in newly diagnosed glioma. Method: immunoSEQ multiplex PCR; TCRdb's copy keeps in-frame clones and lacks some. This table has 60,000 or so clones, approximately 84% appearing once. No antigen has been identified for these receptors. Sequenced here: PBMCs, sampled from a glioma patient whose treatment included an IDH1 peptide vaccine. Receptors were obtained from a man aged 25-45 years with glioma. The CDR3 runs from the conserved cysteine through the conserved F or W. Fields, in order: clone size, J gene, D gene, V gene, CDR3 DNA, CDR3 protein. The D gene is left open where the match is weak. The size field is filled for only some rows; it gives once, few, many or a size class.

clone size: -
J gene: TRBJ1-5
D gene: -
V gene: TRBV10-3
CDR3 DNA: TGTGCCATCAGTGAGTCTAGAAGCAATCAGCCCCAGCATTTT
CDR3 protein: CAISESRSNQPQHF

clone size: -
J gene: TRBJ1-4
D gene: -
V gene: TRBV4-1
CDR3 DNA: TGCGCCAGCAGCCTTATCGGGCAGAGACTTAATGGGTATGAAAAACTGTTTTTT
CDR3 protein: CASSLIGQRLNGYEKLFF

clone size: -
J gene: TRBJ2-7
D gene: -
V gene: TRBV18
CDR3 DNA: TGTGCCAGCTCACCATTGGAGGGCGGCGAGCAGTACTTC
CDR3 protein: CASSPLEGGEQYF

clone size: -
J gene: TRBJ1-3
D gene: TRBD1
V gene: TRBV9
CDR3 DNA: TGTGCCAGCAGCGTAGACCCAGGGGGCGGTGGAAACACCATATATTTT
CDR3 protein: CASSVDPGGGGNTIYF

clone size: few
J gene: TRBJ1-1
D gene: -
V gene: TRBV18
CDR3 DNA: TGTGCCAGCTCACCGATGGTCGGACAGATGAACACTGAAGCTTTCTTT
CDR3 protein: CASSPMVGQMNTEAFF

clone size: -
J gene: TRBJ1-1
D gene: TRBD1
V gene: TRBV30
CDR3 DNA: TGTGCCTGGGCCCAGCAGGGGGTAAGCACTGAAGCTTTCTTT
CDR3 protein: CAWAQQGVSTEAFF

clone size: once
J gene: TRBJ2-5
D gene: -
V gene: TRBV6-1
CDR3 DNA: TGTGCCAGCAGTGAAGCGGCTTGGGTCCGAGGTGGGCCAGAGACCCAGTACTTC
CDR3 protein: CASSEAAWVRGGPETQYF

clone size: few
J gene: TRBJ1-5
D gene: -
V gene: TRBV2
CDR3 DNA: TGTGCCAGCATGGGGGGCTTGGGCAATCAGCCCCAGCATTTT
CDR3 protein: CASMGGLGNQPQHF

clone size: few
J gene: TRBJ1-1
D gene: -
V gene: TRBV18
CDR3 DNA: TGTGCCAGCTCACCATCATGGAACACTGAAGCTTTCTTT
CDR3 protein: CASSPSWNTEAFF

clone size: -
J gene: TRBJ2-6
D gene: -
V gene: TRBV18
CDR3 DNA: TGTGCCAGCTCACAGACAGAGCCTGGGGCCAACGTCCTGACTTTC
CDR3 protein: CASSQTEPGANVLTF

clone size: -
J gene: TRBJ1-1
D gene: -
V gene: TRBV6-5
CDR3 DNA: TGTGCCAGCAGTTCCTCTCTGACAGGGAACACTGAAGCTTTCTTT
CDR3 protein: CASSSSLTGNTEAFF

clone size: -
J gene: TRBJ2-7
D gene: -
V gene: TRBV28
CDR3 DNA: TGTGCCAGCAGTTCAACGGGGTACGAGCAGTACTTC
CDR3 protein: CASSSTGYEQYF

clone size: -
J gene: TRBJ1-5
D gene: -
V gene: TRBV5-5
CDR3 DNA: TGTGCCAGCAGTCAAACAGTGGAGGGCGATCAGCCCCAGCATTTT
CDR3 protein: CASSQTVEGDQPQHF

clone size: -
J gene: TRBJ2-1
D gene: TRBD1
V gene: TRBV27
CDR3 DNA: TGTGCCAGCAATAGCGCCGGGACAGATTACAATGAGCAGTTCTTC
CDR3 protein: CASNSAGTDYNEQFF

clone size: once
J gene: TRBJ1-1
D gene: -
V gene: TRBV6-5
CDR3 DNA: TGTGCCAGCAGTTACTTCATCGGTAACACTGAAGCTTTCTTT
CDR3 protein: CASSYFIGNTEAFF

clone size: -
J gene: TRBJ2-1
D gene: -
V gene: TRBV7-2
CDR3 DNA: TGTGCCAGCAGCTTAGGGGGAAACCGTATCAACAATGAGCAGTTCTTC
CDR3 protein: CASSLGGNRINNEQFF

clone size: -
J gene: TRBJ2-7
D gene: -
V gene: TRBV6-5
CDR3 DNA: TGTGCCAGCAGTTACTCGCCTCAGGGGTCGCAGTACTTC
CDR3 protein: CASSYSPQGSQYF

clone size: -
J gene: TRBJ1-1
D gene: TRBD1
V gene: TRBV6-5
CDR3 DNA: TGTGCCAGCTGGATCGATACGACAGGGCCCACTGAAGCTTTCTTT
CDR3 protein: CASWIDTTGPTEAFF

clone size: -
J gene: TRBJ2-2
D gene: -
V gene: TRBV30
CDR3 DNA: TGTGCCTGGAAAGCGCCCGGGGAGCTGTTTTTT
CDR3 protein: CAWKAPGELFF

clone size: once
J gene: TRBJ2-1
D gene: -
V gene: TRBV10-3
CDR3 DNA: TGTGCCATCAGTGCTAAGGGACGTCGCTCCTACAATGAGCAGTTCTTC
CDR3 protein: CAISAKGRRSYNEQFF

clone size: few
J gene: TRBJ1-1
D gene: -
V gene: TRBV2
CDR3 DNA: TGTGCCAGCAAGGGTCAGCGAACTGAAGCTTTCTTT
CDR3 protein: CASKGQRTEAFF

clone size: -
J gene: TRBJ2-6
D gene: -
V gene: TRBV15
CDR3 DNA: TGTGCCACCAGCTCCCCAAACGATGGGGGGCCGGGGGCCAACGTCCTGACTTTC
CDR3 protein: CATSSPNDGGPGANVLTF

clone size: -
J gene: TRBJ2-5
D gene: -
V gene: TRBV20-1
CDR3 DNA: TGCAGTGCCTGGGGGAAGACCCAGTACTTC
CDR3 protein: CSAWGKTQYF

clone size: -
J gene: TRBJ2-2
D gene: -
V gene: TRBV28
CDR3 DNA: TGTGCCAGCAGTTTACGCCCCCGGGATACTGCGACCGGGGAGCTGTTTTTT
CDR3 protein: CASSLRPRDTATGELFF

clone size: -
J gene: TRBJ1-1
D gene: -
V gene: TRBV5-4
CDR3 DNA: TGTGCCAGCAGCTTGGGGTCAGGGGAAGCTTTCTTT
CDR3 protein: CASSLGSGEAFF

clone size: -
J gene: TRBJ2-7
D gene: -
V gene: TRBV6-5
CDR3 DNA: TGTGCCAGCAGTGAAGAAGGGCACTTC
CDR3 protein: CASSEEGHF